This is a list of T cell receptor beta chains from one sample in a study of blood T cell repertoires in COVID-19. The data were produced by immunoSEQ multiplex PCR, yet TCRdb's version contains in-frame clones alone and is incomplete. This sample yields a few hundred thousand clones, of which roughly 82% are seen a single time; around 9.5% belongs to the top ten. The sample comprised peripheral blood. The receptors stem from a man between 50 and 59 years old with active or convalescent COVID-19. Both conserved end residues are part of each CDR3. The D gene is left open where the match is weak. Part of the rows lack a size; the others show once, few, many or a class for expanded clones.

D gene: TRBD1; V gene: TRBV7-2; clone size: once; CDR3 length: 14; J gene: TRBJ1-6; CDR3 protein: CASNRGGDNSPLHF; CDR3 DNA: TGTGCCAGCAACAGGGGAGGTGATAATTCACCCCTCCACTTT
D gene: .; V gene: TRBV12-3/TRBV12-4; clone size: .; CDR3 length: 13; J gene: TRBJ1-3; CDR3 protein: CASILGGGNTIYF; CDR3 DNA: TGTGCCAGCATCTTGGGGGGGGGAAACACCATATATTTT
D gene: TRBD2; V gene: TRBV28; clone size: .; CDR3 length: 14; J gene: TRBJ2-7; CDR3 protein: CASSFGAGGYEQYF; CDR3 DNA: TGTGCCAGCAGTTTTGGGGCGGGAGGCTACGAGCAGTACTTC
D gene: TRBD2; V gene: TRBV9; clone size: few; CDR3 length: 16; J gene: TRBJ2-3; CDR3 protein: CASSVSGGLGTDTQYF; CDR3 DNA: TGTGCCAGCAGCGTTAGCGGGGGGTTGGGGACAGATACGCAGTATTTT
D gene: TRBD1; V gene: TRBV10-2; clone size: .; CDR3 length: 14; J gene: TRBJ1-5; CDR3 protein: CASSVIRTGQPQHF; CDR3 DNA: TGCGCCAGCAGTGTTATTAGGACAGGTCAGCCCCAGCATTTT
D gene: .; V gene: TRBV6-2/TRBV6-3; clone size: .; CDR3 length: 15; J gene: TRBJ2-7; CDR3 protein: CASSYSRQEVDEQYF; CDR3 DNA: TGTGCCAGCAGTTACTCCCGACAGGAGGTCGACGAGCAGTACTTC
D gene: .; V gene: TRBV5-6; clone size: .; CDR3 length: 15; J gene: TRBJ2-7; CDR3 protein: CASSFDPGQEYEQYF; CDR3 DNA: TGTGCCAGCAGCTTTGACCCGGGACAAGAATACGAGCAGTACTTC
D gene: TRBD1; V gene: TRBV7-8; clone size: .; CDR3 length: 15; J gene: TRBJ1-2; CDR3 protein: CASSLAATGGHGYTF; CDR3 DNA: TGTGCCAGCAGCTTAGCGGCGACAGGGGGCCATGGCTACACCTTC
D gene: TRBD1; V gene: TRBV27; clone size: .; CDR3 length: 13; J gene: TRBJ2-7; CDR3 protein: CATRGQGTSEQYF; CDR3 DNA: TGTGCCACCAGGGGACAGGGCACTTCCGAGCAGTACTTC
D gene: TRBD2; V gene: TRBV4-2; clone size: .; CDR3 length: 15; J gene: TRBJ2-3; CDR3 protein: CASSQGLAGLDTQYF; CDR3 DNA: TGTGCCAGCAGCCAGGGACTAGCGGGGCTAGATACGCAGTATTTT
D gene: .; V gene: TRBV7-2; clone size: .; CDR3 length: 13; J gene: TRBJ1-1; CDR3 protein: CASSLGQGTEAFF; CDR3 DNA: TGTGCCAGCAGCTTAGGGCAGGGTACTGAAGCTTTCTTT
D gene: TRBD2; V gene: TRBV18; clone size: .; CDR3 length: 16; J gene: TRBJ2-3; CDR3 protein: CASSPIAGGPTDTQYF; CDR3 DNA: TGTGCCAGCTCACCCATAGCGGGAGGGCCCACAGATACGCAGTATTTT
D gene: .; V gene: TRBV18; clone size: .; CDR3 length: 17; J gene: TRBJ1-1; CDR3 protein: CASSPLFGRGMNTEAFF; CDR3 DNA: TGTGCCAGCTCACCACTTTTCGGGAGGGGCATGAACACTGAAGCTTTCTTT
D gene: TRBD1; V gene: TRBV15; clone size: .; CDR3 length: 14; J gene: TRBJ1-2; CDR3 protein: CATSRGTGGYGYTF; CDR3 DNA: TGTGCCACCAGCAGAGGGACAGGGGGTTATGGCTACACCTTC
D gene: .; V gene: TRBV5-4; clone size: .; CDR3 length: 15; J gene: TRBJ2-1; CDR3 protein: CASSLVWGQGNEQFF; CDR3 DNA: TGTGCCAGCAGCTTGGTTTGGGGGCAGGGGAATGAGCAGTTCTTC
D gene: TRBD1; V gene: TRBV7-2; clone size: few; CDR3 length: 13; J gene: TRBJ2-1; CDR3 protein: CASSFRQGNEQFF; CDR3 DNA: TGTGCCAGCAGCTTCCGACAGGGCAATGAGCAGTTCTTC
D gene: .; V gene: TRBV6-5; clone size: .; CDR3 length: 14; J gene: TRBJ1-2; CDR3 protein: CASRSPGILYGYTF; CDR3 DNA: TGTGCCAGCCGCTCCCCCGGGATACTCTATGGCTACACCTTC
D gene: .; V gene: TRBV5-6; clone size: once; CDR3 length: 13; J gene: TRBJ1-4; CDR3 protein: CASSFYPNEKLFF; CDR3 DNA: TGTGCCAGCAGCTTCTACCCTAATGAAAAACTGTTTTTT
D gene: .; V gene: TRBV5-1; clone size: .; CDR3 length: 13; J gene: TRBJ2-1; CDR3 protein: CASSFQGWREQFF; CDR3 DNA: TGCGCCAGCAGCTTTCAGGGGTGGCGTGAGCAGTTCTTC
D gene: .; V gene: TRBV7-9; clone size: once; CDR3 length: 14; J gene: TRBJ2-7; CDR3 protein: CASSPGQKLYEQYF; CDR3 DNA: TGTGCCAGCAGCCCCGGACAGAAACTCTACGAGCAGTACTTC
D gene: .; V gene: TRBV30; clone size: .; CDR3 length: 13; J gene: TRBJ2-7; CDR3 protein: CAWSGGATYEQYF; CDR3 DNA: TGTGCCTGGAGTGGCGGAGCAACCTACGAGCAGTACTTC
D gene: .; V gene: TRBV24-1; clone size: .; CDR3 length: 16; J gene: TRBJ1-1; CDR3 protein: CATSDSGRSGNTEAFF; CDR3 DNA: TGTGCCACCAGTGATTCCGGCAGGTCAGGAAACACTGAAGCTTTCTTT
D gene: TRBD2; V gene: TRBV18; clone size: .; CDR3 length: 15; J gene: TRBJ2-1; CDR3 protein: CASSPSLAGVNEQFF; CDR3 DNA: TGTGCCAGCTCACCCTCACTAGCGGGAGTTAATGAGCAGTTCTTC
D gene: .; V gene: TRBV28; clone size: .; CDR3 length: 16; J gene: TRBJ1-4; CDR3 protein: CASSLGLRGANEKLFF; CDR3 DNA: TGTGCCAGCAGTTTAGGGTTGCGCGGGGCTAATGAAAAACTGTTTTTT
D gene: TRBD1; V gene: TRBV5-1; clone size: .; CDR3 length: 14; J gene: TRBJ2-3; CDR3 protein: CASSGWTGTDTQYF; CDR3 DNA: TGCGCCAGCAGCGGGTGGACAGGGACAGATACGCAGTATTTT
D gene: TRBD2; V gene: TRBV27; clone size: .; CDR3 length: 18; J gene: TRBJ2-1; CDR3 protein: CASSLSPLAGGQYNEQFF; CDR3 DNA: TGTGCCAGCAGTTTATCGCCCCTAGCGGGGGGGCAGTACAATGAGCAGTTCTTC
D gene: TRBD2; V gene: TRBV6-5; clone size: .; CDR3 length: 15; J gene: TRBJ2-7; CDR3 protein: CASSSLAGGSYEQYF; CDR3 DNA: TGTGCCAGCAGTTCCCTGGCGGGAGGAAGCTACGAGCAGTACTTC
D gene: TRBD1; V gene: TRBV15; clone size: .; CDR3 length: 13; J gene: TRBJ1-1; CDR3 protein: CATSRDRGQGPFF; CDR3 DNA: TGTGCCACCAGCAGAGATAGGGGACAGGGACCTTTCTTT
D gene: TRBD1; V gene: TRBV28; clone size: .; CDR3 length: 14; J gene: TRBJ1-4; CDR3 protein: CASSLRQGREKLFF; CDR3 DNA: TGTGCCAGCAGTTTGCGACAGGGGCGAGAAAAACTGTTTTTT
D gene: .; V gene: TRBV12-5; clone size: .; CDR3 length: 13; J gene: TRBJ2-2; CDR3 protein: CASGFGDTGELFF; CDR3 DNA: TGTGCTAGTGGTTTCGGAGACACCGGGGAGCTGTTTTTT
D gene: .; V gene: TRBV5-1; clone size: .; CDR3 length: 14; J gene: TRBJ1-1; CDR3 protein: CASSLQGGNTEAFF; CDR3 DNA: TGCGCCAGCAGCTTGCAGGGCGGCAACACTGAAGCTTTCTTT
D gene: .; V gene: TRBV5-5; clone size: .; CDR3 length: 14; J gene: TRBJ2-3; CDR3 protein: CASSPTLFTDTQYF; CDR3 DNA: TGTGCCAGCAGCCCTACACTATTCACAGATACGCAGTATTTT
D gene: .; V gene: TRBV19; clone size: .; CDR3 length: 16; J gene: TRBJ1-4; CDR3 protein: CASSIDHRRLNEKLFF; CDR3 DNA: TGTGCCAGTAGTATAGATCACCGGCGGCTTAATGAAAAACTGTTTTTT
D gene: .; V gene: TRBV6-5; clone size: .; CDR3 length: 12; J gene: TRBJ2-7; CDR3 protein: CASSLRGNEQYF; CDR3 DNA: TGTGCCAGCAGTCTTAGGGGAAACGAGCAGTACTTC
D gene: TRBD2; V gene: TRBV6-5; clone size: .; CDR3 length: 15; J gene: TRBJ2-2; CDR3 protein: CASSYGLVRTGELFF; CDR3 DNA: TGTGCCAGCAGTTACGGACTAGTCAGGACCGGGGAGCTGTTTTTT
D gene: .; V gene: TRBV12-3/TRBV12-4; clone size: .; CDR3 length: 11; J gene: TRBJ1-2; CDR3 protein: CASRYAREFAF; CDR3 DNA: TGTGCCAGCAGATACGCCAGGGAATTCGCCTTC
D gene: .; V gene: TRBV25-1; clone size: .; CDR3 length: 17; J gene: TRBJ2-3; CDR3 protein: CASSAYQWGESTDTQYF; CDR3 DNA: TGTGCCAGCAGTGCTTACCAATGGGGGGAGAGCACAGATACGCAGTATTTT
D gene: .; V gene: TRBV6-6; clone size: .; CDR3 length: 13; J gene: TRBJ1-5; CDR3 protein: CASSYGTNQPQHF; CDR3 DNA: TGTGCCAGCAGTTACGGGACAAATCAGCCCCAGCATTTT
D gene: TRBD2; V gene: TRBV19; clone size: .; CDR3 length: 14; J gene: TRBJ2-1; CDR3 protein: CASSRLAGVSEQFF; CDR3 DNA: TGTGCCAGTAGTAGACTAGCGGGGGTGAGTGAGCAGTTCTTC
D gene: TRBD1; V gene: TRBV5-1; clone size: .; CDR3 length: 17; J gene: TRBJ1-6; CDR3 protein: CASRGLDRGSYNSPLHF; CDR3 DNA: TGCGCCAGCAGGGGCTTGGACAGGGGATCCTATAATTCACCCCTCCACTTT
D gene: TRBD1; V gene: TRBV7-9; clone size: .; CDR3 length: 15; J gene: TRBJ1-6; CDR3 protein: CASSRTGTEYSPLHF; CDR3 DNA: TGTGCCAGCAGCCGAACCGGGACAGAGTATTCACCCCTCCACTTT
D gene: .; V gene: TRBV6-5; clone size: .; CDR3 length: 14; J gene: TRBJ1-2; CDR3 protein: CASFWTAPNYGYTF; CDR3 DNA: TGTGCCAGCTTCTGGACAGCTCCTAACTATGGCTACACCTTC
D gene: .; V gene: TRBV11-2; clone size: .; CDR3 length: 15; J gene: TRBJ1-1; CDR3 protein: CASADSGSLNTEAFF; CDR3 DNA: TGTGCCAGCGCCGACTCGGGTTCCCTGAACACTGAAGCTTTCTTT
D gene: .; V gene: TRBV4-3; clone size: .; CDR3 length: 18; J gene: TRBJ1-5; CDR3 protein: CASSQDPGGEQDFQPQHF; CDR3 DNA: TGCGCCAGCAGCCAAGATCCCGGGGGGGAGCAGGATTTTCAGCCCCAGCATTTT
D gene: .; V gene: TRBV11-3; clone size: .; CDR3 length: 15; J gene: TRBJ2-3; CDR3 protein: CASTPLRENTDTQYF; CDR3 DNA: TGTGCCAGCACCCCCCTGAGGGAGAACACAGATACGCAGTATTTT
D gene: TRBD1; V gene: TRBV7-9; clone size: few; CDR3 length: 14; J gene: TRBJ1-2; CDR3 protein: CASSSRQGAYGYTF; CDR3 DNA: TGTGCCAGCAGCTCAAGACAGGGGGCCTATGGCTACACCTTC
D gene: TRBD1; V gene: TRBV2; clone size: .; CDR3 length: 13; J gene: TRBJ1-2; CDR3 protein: CASITDRGYGYTF; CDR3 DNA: TGTGCCAGCATTACCGACAGGGGCTATGGCTACACCTTC
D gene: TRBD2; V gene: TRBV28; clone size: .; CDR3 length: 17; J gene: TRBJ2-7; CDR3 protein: CASSGLTASGDSYEQYF; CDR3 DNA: TGTGCCAGCAGTGGGCTCACGGCTAGCGGGGATTCCTACGAGCAGTACTTC
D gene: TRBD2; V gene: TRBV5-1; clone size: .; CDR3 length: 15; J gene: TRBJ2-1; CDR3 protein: CASRPSGRRTNEQFF; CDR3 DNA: TGCGCCAGCAGACCTAGCGGGAGAAGGACCAATGAGCAGTTCTTC
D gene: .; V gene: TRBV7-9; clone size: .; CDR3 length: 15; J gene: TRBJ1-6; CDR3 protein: CASNQDSSYNSPLHF; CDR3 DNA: TGTGCCAGCAACCAAGACAGCTCCTATAATTCACCCCTCCACTTT
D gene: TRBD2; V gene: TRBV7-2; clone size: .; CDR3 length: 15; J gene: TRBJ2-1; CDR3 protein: CASSPSGGAYNEQFF; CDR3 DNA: TGTGCCAGCAGCCCTAGCGGGGGGGCTTACAATGAGCAGTTCTTC
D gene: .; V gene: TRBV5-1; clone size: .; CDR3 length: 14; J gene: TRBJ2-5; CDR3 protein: CASRWDNGEETQYF; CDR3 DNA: TGCGCCAGCAGGTGGGACAACGGGGAAGAGACCCAGTACTTC
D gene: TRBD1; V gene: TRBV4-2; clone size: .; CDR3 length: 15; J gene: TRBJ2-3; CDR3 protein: CASSQRTGSTDTQYF; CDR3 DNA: TGTGCCAGCAGCCAAAGGACAGGAAGCACAGATACGCAGTATTTT
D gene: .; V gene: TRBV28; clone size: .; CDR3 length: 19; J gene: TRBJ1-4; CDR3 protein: CASRSPYSLRHGPPEKLFF; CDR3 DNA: TGTGCCAGCAGGAGCCCGTATTCATTGAGACACGGCCCCCCTGAAAAACTGTTTTTT
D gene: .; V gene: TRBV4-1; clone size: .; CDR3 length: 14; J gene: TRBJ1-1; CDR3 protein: CASRGGKAGTEAFF; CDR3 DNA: TGCGCCAGCCGCGGGGGGAAGGCGGGAACTGAAGCTTTCTTT